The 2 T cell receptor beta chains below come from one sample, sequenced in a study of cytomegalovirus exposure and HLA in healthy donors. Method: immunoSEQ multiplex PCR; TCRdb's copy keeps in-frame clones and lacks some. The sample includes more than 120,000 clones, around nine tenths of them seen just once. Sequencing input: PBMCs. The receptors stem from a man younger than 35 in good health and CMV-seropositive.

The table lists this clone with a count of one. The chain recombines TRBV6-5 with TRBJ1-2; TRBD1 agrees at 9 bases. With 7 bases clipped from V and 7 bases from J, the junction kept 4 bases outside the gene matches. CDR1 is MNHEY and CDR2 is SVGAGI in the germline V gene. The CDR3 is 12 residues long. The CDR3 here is CASTGQGGGYTF. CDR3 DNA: TGTGCCAGCACGGGACAGGGAGGTGGCTACACCTTC.

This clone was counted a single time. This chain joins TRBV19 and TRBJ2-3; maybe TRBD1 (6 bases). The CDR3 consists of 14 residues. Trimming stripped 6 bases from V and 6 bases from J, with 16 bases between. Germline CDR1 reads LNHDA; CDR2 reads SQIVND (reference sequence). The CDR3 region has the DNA TGTGCCAGTAGCCTACAGGGTCCAGAGGATACGCAGTATTTT. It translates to CASSLQGPEDTQYF.